The source of this TCR beta chain is a study of somatic mutations in cytotoxic T cells in rheumatoid arthritis. Regarding the study as a whole: Age-dependent increases in CD8+ clonality occurred in rheumatoid arthritis patients but not in healthy controls. Nobody knew which antigens the expanded CD8+ clones targeted.

After CD4+ and CD8+ cells were isolated by positive magnetic bead selection, their purity was checked by flow cytometry. As handled by the study authors: After comparison against published virus-specific TCRB sequences, only a few of the patient CD8+ clones larger than 1% turned out to match them. The data were produced by immunoSEQ multiplex PCR, yet TCRdb's version contains in-frame clones alone and is incomplete. V and J calls and clone size are those listed in that table; D and trimming were worked out from the DNA. The sample lists roughly 9,800 clones, around 84% occurring once. About this clone: Its target is unknown.

Germline V gene lookup returns CDR1 MNHEY and CDR2 SVGAGI. V was shortened by 0 bases and J by 10 bases, with 15 bases between the two germline ends. This CDR3 comprises 14 residues. The material sequenced was CD8+ T cells sorted from blood. V gene TRBV6-5 combines with J gene TRBJ1-1; D unresolved. The TCR comes from an adult with rheumatoid arthritis. The CDR3 loop reads CASSYSTTVHGAFF. CDR3 coding DNA: TGTGCCAGCAGTTACTCGACCACAGTCCATGGAGCTTTCTTT.